This T cell receptor (beta chain) came from a study of vaccination and CD4 T cells after COVID-19. This clonotype was seen more than once but under ten times. Its antigen remains unidentified. Whole-study findings and limits: Convalescent patients displayed spike mono-reactivity in 304 of 307 vaccine-specific clones.

Treatment defined: roughly 11-day PBMC culture with coronavirus spike peptide pools or control peptides (ViraFEST assay). The Oncomine TCR Beta short-read assay was what sequenced the DNA obtained from cultured CD4+ T cells. TCRdb recomputed calls from the PCR reads with MiXCR, one row per CDR3 protein. The top ten clones hold roughly 27% of a sample with more than 20,000 distinct CDR3 sequences, 50% of them seen once. The ends were cut back, 2 bases at V and 13 bases at J, with 6 bases in the middle. Germline assignment: CDR1 MNHEY and CDR2 SVGEGT. There are 11 residues in the CDR3. The clonotype originates from a human donor who received a COVID-19 vaccine. The material sequenced was CD4+ T cells from blood, cultured in vitro, taken before SARS-CoV-2 vaccination. The J gene is TRBJ1-6, the V gene TRBV6-2 or TRBV6-3; D ambiguous. The CDR3 here is CASSYDGPLHF. CDR3 sequence (DNA): TGTGCCAGCAGTTACGATGGGCCCCTCCACTTT.